This record looks at one TCR beta chain sequence and its context. What antigen it recognizes has not been identified. No base-level quality is on record; no much larger clone is a single base apart. This entry comes from a study of shared clonotypes between healthy human individuals (dated by TCRdb to 2020 to 2021). Background for the entire study: The cohort included three men and a couple of women between 18 and 49 years of age. Libraries were prepared and TCR repertoires were sequenced by different laboratories using diverse techniques, in order to increase sequencing depth and limit assay-specific biases. For each donor, CD4 naive and CD4 memory were each given three plates, CD8 naive was given two plates, and CD8 memory was given one plate. To estimate repertoire size and how much clonotype sharing occurs between individuals, the study deeply sequenced the blood TCR repertoires of five healthy adults. Between about 0.85 and 10 billion PBMCs per donor were obtained by leukapheresis. Here is what the overall study found, with its caveats: Sharing across a few donors was observed for approximately 4.6% of naive CD4, over 3% of naive CD8, around 2.5% of memory CD4, and around 0.42% of memory CD8 clonotypes. Only blood was sampled, and tissue TCR repertoires likely differ from those in blood. Because the study included a small number of donors, the genetic and exposure-history diversity represented was limited. Compared with non-shared clonotypes, clonotypes shared by all four sorted-subset donors had higher generation probabilities. Incomplete sequencing was indicated by rarefaction of sorted-subset datasets, despite the large sequencing depth. Pairwise subsampling led to the expectation that sequencing depth would affect the degree of clonotype sharing among donors. Naive subsets generally had larger estimated clonotype richness than memory subsets.

CD8 naive samples consisted of CD45RO-negative cells that were positively selected for CCR7, yielding a CD45RA+CCR7+ population without TemRA cells. The donors were healthy, HIV-negative adults who had no recently reported acute infections or vaccinations. All donors were Caucasian adults living in Nashville, Tennessee, USA. Blood was obtained by leukapheresis, after which PBMCs were separated by Ficoll-Histopaque density gradient centrifugation and cryopreserved in liquid nitrogen vapor phase. Analytical flow cytometry was used to check the purity and quantity of every magnetically sorted T cell population. From each sorted fraction, genomic DNA was isolated and quantified by UV absorbance on a Nanodrop 2000c. The V end gives up 8 bases and the J end 4 bases, leaving 9 bases in the junction not matched to a gene. CDR1 and CDR2 are drawn from the germline V gene (reference sequence): MNHEY, SMNVEV. The cysteine opens and the phenylalanine closes a CDR3 of 14 amino acids. The retained sequence is limited to the CDR3, 42 bases, with the frame set at the first base.

Using the deep immunoSEQ assay, TCR CDR3 regions were amplified from genomic DNA by multiplex PCR. Genomic DNA extracted from each cell subset was distributed evenly over all wells of several immunoSEQ 96-well plates, and each plate served as one replicate. For sorted subsets, each replicate PCR was loaded with 200 ng genomic DNA, equivalent to about 30,000 T cell genomes. Purified libraries were measured with a Qubit 3.0 fluorometer, size-checked on a Bioanalyzer 2100, and measured again with the KAPA Library Quantification kit. A separate single-read 150-cycle Illumina NextSeq 550 flow cell was used to sequence each immunoSEQ 96-well plate. The paper's data handling went like this. Because the immunoSEQ output held only junctional sequences and lacked quality scores, the filtering could not match the filtering applied to full-length reads. To assign V/J genes and CDR3, sequences were annotated using PyIR, a Python wrapper for IgBLAST v1.9, with IMGT germline references. Reads were removed for weak V/J assignments (E-value above 1e-6), missing CDR3, stop codons, out-of-frame junctions, or ambiguous translated residues. A V3J clonotype was defined by an identical inferred V gene, J gene, and CDR3 amino acid sequence. Percentage overlap between repertoires was calculated by dividing the number of shared unique clonotypes by the size of the smaller repertoire. Repertoire richness was assessed with RTK rarefaction, the Chao1 estimator, and Recon v2.1 estimates of unobserved clonotypes. Generation probabilities were computed with OLGA for all TCRbeta clonotypes obtained by the gDNA method from a handful of donors. Imported from immuneACCESS, the table was reduced by TCRdb to in-frame sequences with V and J called. These copies leave out some clones; in studies compared against another copy, an unresolved V gene accounts for under half, and the cause of the remainder is not known. V and J calls and clone size are given by that table; D and trimming were obtained from the DNA. This sample lists around 550,000 clones; approximately 95% were detected once. The ten biggest clones cover over 0.095% of the sample.

The source of this sequence is a woman between 25 and 40 years old in good health. The sequenced material came from naive CD8+ T cells sorted from blood. The cell subset or site label of this sample denotes: CD45RA+CCR7+. The receptor chain draws on TRBV27 and TRBJ2-7; 9 central bases correspond to TRBD2. The nucleotide sequence reads TGTGCCAGCTCCCGACTAGCGGAAACTTACGAGCAGTACTTC. This encodes CASSRLAETYEQYF.